These T cell receptor beta chains were read from a single sample in a study of cytomegalovirus exposure and HLA in healthy donors. TCRdb keeps only in-frame clones here, not all; method: immunoSEQ multiplex PCR. The table records about 330,000 clones, about 90% of them present only once. Sequencing was performed on PBMCs. The receptors shown here come from a woman under 40 in good health and CMV-seropositive. Each CDR3 is given without its conserved first and last residue. Fields, in order: V gene, J gene, CDR3 protein.

TRBV28	TRBJ1-1	ASSLSGRTEAF
TRBV28	TRBJ2-7	ASSEAGGTYEQY
TRBV11-2	TRBJ2-2	ASSPVKPRTGFGLGLF
TRBV5-6	TRBJ2-3	ASNRVGGSTDTQY
TRBV5-1	TRBJ1-1	ASSLEGELAF
TRBV11-2	TRBJ2-5	ASSIRQGGHKETQY
TRBV2	TRBJ1-1	ASSVPGGTLNTEAF
TRBV5-1	TRBJ2-5	ASSLALASVETQY
TRBV27	TRBJ2-3	ASSLLAGGPPDTQY
TRBV6-5	TRBJ1-2	ASSYSAGRIYGYT
TRBV9	TRBJ2-3	ASSPISRSTDTQY
TRBV30	TRBJ1-1	AWIYRFTEAF
TRBV27	TRBJ2-1	ASSFTSSEQF
TRBV27	TRBJ2-3	ASSVTSGRNTDTQY
TRBV18	TRBJ2-5	ASSPLYQETQY
TRBV2	TRBJ1-1	ASRGPSEMNTEAF
TRBV2	TRBJ2-1	ASSKDVRGDLHNEQF